The sequence of this TCR beta chain was determined in a study of blood T cells in healthy people across ages. Sample-barcoded 5' priming and a J-beta primer mix drove a second PCR of roughly 7 to 11 cycles. Every sample gave at least 2.5 million paired-end reads containing CDR3. MiXCR was run by TCRdb on the 5' RACE reads, yielding one entry per CDR3 protein. The table shows some 900,000 distinct CDR3 sequences, with more than 25% occurring only once. Germline CDR1 GTSNPN, CDR2 SVGIG (reference sequence). V gave up 3 bases and J gave up 5 bases, with 19 bases separating them. CDR3 size: 16 residues. Per sample, at least 5 micrograms of total RNA were extracted.

The TCR sequence derives from a woman aged 80 or over in good health. The sequencing sample was made of blood. This chain uses TRBV30 with TRBJ1-4, with D possibly TRBD1 on 6 matching bases. The CDR3 DNA is TGTGCCTGGAGGGATTGGGGAAGGGGGTTAAATGAAAAACTGTTTTTT. Translating it yields CAWRDWGRGLNEKLFF.